The clone carrying this TCR beta chain came up many times. As yet, its antigen is unknown. Germline assignment: CDR1 SGHNT and CDR2 YENEEA. The CDR3 has 16 residues. V was pared by 6 bases and J by 4 bases, with 8 bases of the junction left unmatched. This entry is derived from a study of blood T cells in healthy people across ages. Study results and caveats: Older age went with lower TCR beta diversity per million T cells, in a roughly linear way. Long-lived and aged donors differed, with more naive CD4+ cells and higher diversity in the long-lived. The unknown donor CMV status may have confounded expanded clonotype changes.

The authors ran a second PCR of roughly 7 to 11 cycles using a sample-barcoded 5' primer and a J-beta primer mix. Every cDNA molecule bore a tag from a template-switch adaptor containing 12 random nucleotides. TCRdb re-derived calls from the 5' RACE reads in MiXCR, one entry per CDR3 protein. The data hold 870,000 or so distinct CDR3 sequences, with under 30% observed a single time. This TCR was recovered from a woman older than 75 in good health. The sequenced sample consisted of blood. The rearrangement uses TRBV11-3 and TRBJ2-1; 11 bases map to TRBD2. CDR3 loop: CASRTALAGGYNEQFF. The CDR3 DNA is TGTGCCAGCAGGACCGCCCTAGCGGGGGGATACAATGAGCAGTTCTTC.